This T cell receptor beta chain was obtained from a study of cytomegalovirus exposure and HLA in healthy donors. 60 Vbeta and 13 Jbeta primers were used in PCR. Assay used: immunoSEQ multiplex PCR; TCRdb lists only in-frame clones, some missing. The sample has about 140,000 clones, 73% seen once; the top ten hold about 1.2%. Note on this clone: The target antigen is unknown.

Study conclusions and caveats: In a later analysis, DRB1 alleles had the most associated TCRs; HLA-C alleles the fewest.

With 1 base clipped from V and 3 bases from J, the junction kept 8 bases outside the gene matches. The CDR3 runs to 17 residues. Germline CDR1 is LGHNA and CDR2 is YNFKEQ. This TCR was sampled from a woman between 40 and 55 years old in good health and CMV-seronegative. Source material: PBMCs. J is TRBJ1-4 and V is TRBV4-2; 7 nucleotides align to TRBD1. CDR3 DNA: TGTGCCAGCAGCCAAGGGGACCGGAGGGGGCCTAATGAAAAACTGTTTTTT. Residues: CASSQGDRRGPNEKLFF.